The T cell receptor beta chain under discussion was sequenced for a study of blood T cell repertoires in COVID-19. Study context: Some COVID-19 samples were acute and others convalescent; all came from the United States, Italy and Spain. Nucleic acid was either cDNA or gDNA, and it came from T cells, B-cell-depleted T cells, or PBMCs.

Original processing methods: Estimated nucleated cell counts came from reference gene primer amplification. Profiling relied on immunoSEQ multiplex PCR, and the TCRdb table lists in-frame clones only, not all of them. For V, J and clone size, that table is used; D and trimming come from the DNA. The table includes hundreds of thousands of clones, about 87% detected once. It was during active infection that Seattle patients were enrolled and then longitudinally followed. The origin of this receptor is a woman aged 45-59 years with COVID-19, enrolled during active disease. The sequenced sample was peripheral blood.

Written as DNA, the CDR3 is TGTGCCAGCAGCTTAGCGGGAGGGGGGGAGACCCAGTACTTC. Translating gives CASSLAGGGETQYF. This sequence joins TRBV7-8 and TRBJ2-5; D is possibly TRBD2 (7 bases). This CDR3 has 14 amino acids. Trimming took 0 bases from V and 5 from J, leaving 10 bases between them. In germline, CDR1 is SGHVS, CDR2 FQNEAQ.